The clone carrying this TCR beta chain was seen a handful of times. Antigen specificity is unknown. The protocol was immunoSEQ multiplex PCR, while the TCRdb copy is restricted to in-frame clones and leaves out a portion. The sample shows roughly 50,000 clones, roughly 87% of them seen only once. V lost 6 bases and J lost 9, with 12 bases in between. The CDR3 runs 12 residues. Germline V gene sequence: CDR1 MNHEY, CDR2 SMNVEV (reference sequence). This sample stems from a study of OX40 agonist ivuxolimab in advanced cancers. Study details: The patients got ivuxolimab, which is an agonistic anti-OX40 (CD134) antibody. Two patients with cutaneous melanoma and one with hepatocellular carcinoma, three in total, showed partial responses. Dose-escalation patients' cancers were hepatocellular carcinoma, melanoma, renal cell or head and neck cancer. Notes on the study in general: Doses of 0.1 to 3.0 mg/kg were accompanied by clonal expansion of CD4+ and CD8+ blood T cells by week 6.

The rearrangement uses TRBV27 and TRBJ2-1; tentatively, D is TRBD2 (5 bases). Here the sequenced sample was CD4+ or CD8+ T cells sorted from blood, taken in a trial of the OX40 agonist ivuxolimab. The receptor was isolated from an adult with an advanced solid tumor such as melanoma, head and neck, liver or kidney cancer. CDR3 sequence reads: CASSGVWGEQFF. DNA for the CDR3: TGTGCCAGCAGCGGGGTGTGGGGTGAGCAGTTCTTC.